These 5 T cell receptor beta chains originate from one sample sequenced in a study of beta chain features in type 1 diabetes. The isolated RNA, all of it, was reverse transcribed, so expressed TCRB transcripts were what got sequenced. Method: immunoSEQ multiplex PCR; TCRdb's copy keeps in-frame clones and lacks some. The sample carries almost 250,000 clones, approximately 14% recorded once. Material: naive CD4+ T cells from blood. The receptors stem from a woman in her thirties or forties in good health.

The CDR3, as DNA: TGTGCCAGCAGCGTAGGGGGCGGGACAGCGAACACTGAAGCTTTCTTT. This encodes CASSVGGGTANTEAFF. The chain is built from TRBV9 and TRBJ1-1; 7 positions match TRBD1. J gave up 1 base and V 0 bases, and 6 bases lay outside the gene matches. The length of the CDR3 is 16 residues. CDR1 and CDR2 (germline): SGDLS, YYNGEE.

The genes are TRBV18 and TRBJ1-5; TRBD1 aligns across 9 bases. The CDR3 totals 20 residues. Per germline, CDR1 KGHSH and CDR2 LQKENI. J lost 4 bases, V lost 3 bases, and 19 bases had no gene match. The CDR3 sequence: CASSPPPSSRDRENNQPQHF. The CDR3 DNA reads TGTGCCAGCTCACCCCCCCCAAGTAGTCGGGACAGGGAAAATAATCAGCCCCAGCATTTT.

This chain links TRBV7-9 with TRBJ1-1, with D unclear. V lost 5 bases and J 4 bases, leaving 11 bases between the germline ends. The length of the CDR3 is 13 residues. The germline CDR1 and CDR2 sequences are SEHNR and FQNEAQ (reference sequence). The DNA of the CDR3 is TGTGCCAGCAGCCGTGCTGGGCCCACTGAAGCTTTCTTT. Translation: CASSRAGPTEAFF. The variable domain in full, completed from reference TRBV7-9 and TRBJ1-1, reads DTGVSQNPRHKITKRGQNVTFRCDPISEHNRLYWYRQTLGQGPEFLTYFQNEAQLEKSRLLSDRFSAERPKGSFSTLEIQRTEQGDSAMYLCASSRAGPTEAFFGQGTRLTVV.

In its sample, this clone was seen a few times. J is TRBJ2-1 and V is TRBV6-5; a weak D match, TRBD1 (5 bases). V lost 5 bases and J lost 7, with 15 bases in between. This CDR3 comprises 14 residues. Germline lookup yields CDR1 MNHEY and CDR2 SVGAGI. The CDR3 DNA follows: TGTGCCAGCAGTCTCGGTGGGGCTGGGAATGAGCAGTTCTTC. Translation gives CASSLGGAGNEQFF.

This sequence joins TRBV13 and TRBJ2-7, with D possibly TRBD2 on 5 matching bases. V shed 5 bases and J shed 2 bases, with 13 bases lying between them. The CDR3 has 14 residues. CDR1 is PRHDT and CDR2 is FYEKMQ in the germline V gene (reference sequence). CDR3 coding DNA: TGTGCCAGCAGCCCGAGGGTTTTTCCCTACGAGCAGTACTTC. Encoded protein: CASSPRVFPYEQYF.